These 24 T cell receptor beta chains originate from one sample sequenced in a study of cytomegalovirus exposure and HLA in healthy donors. A multiplex PCR was run with 60 Vbeta primers and 13 Jbeta primers. TCRdb's table, derived via immunoSEQ multiplex PCR, lists solely in-frame clones and lacks some. The sample shows more than 110,000 clones, around three quarters of them seen only once. The sample comprised PBMCs. The receptors come from a man between 35 and 55 years old in good health and CMV-seropositive.

The rearrangement uses TRBV2 and TRBJ1-5, with 7 bases identical to TRBD1. This CDR3 is built from 14 residues. The germline V gene has CDR1 SNHLY and CDR2 FYNNEI. Germline trimming cut 6 bases from V and 3 bases from J; bases unmatched to any gene: 5. The CDR3 region is CASRRQGINQPQHF. The CDR3 region has the DNA TGTGCCAGCAGGAGACAGGGCATCAATCAGCCCCAGCATTTT.

The chain combines TRBV29-1 with TRBJ2-3, with 10 positions matching TRBD2. The germline V gene has CDR1 SQVTM and CDR2 ANQGSEA. This CDR3 has 13 amino acids. With V trimmed by 7 bases and J by 4 bases, 5 bases remained unmatched. CDR3 sequence: CSGLAGAADTQYF. DNA for the CDR3: TGCAGCGGTCTAGCGGGAGCAGCAGATACGCAGTATTTT.

This rearrangement joins TRBV11-2 to TRBJ2-2; 12 nucleotides match TRBD2. CDR1 is SGHAT and CDR2 is FQNNGV in the germline V gene. V lost 5 bases and J lost 3; bases outside the gene matches: 4. CDR3 length: 16 residues. The CDR3 is CASSKGLAGYTGELFF. The CDR3 nucleotides read TGTGCCAGCAGCAAGGGACTAGCGGGTTACACCGGGGAGCTGTTTTTT.

This chain connects TRBV5-1 to TRBJ2-5; possibly TRBD2 for D (6 bases). Germline V gene sequence: CDR1 SGHRS, CDR2 YFSETQ. The CDR3 loop spans 14 amino acids. V lost 4 bases, J lost 4 bases, and 14 bases lay in between. CDR3 coding DNA: TGCGCCAGCAGCCGGGCTGGGGGAGGAGAGACCCAGTACTTC. Amino acid sequence: CASSRAGGGETQYF.

The V and J genes are TRBV7-9 and TRBJ2-2; D possibly corresponds to TRBD1 (6 bases). The CDR3 length is 15 residues. Per the germline V gene, CDR1 is SEHNR and CDR2 is FQNEAQ (reference sequence). V was trimmed by 2 bases and J by 6 bases, leaving 13 bases between them. CDR3 residues: CASSLRDTGSGELFF. The DNA for the CDR3 is TGTGCCAGCAGCTTAAGGGACACCGGTTCCGGGGAGCTGTTTTTT.

This rearrangement joins TRBV28 to TRBJ2-1, with D tentatively TRBD1 (6 bases). CDR3 size: 16 residues. Germline CDR1 is MDHEN and CDR2 is SYDVKM. Between the trimmed V and J ends, which lost 7 bases and 3 bases, there was a span of 19 bases. As DNA, the CDR3 is TGTGCCAGCATGGGGTCCGCAGGGGTGGGCTACAATGAGCAGTTCTTC. Translating it yields CASMGSAGVGYNEQFF.

The V and J genes are TRBV2 and TRBJ2-3; 9 bases are shared with TRBD2. CDR1 is SNHLY and CDR2 is FYNNEI in the germline V gene. There are 15 residues in the CDR3. V lost 5 bases and J lost 3; bases outside the gene matches: 6. In DNA, the CDR3 is TGTGCCAGCAGTCGTGCCGGACTAGCGACAGATACGCAGTATTTT. It translates to CASSRAGLATDTQYF.

The V gene is TRBV6-6, the J gene TRBJ1-5; 8 bases are a match to TRBD1. V trimming: 5 bases; J trimming: 2 bases; junction bases outside the gene matches: 5. The CDR3 loop spans 15 amino acids. CDR1 is MNHNY, CDR2 SVGAGI, per germline (reference sequence). The CDR3 nucleotides read TGTGCCAGCAGTGACAGGGGCTTCGGCAATCAGCCCCAGCATTTT. Protein product: CASSDRGFGNQPQHF.

The CDR3 bases are TGTGCCAGCAGCTTAGGAGGGCCGAACACCGGGGAGCTGTTTTTT. Translated, it gives CASSLGGPNTGELFF. The chain links TRBV7-2 to TRBJ2-2, with a possible D match to TRBD2 (5 bases). V gave up 1 base and J gave up 0 bases, with 6 bases separating them. The CDR3 is 15 residues long. CDR1 and CDR2 (germline): SGHTA, FQGNSA.

The chain has TRBV7-6 and TRBJ1-4; TRBD1 is a possible D gene (6 bases). Germline V lookup: CDR1 SGHVS, CDR2 FNYEAQ. CDR3 length: 17 residues. With 5 bases removed from V and 0 bases from J, the gap between germline ends came to 16 bases. This CDR3 is CASSPRTAIATNEKLFF. CDR3 bases: TGTGCCAGCAGCCCGCGGACAGCGATAGCAACTAATGAAAAACTGTTTTTT.

The gene calls are TRBV7-8 and TRBJ2-1, with a possible D match to TRBD1 (6 bases). CDR1 is SGHVS and CDR2 is FQNEAQ in the germline V gene. CDR3 size: 16 residues. The ends were cut back, 2 bases at V and 4 bases at J, with 15 bases in the middle. This CDR3 reads CASSLRQQGGYNEQFF. DNA for the CDR3: TGTGCCAGCAGCTTACGCCAACAGGGTGGGTACAATGAGCAGTTCTTC.

The count of this clone is one. V is TRBV28 and J is TRBJ2-7; 8 nucleotides align to TRBD1. V dropped 7 bases and J dropped 5; count of bases not matched to a gene: 10. CDR1 is MDHEN and CDR2 is SYDVKM in the germline V gene. The CDR3 consists of 14 residues. The CDR3 is CASNLRQGSHEQYF. Here the CDR3 DNA reads TGTGCCAGCAACCTCAGACAGGGGTCCCACGAGCAGTACTTC.

This chain uses TRBV30 with TRBJ2-1; 11 bases fit TRBD2. With V trimmed by 3 bases and J by 9 bases, 10 bases remained unmatched. The length of the CDR3 is 15 residues. Germline lookup yields CDR1 GTSNPN and CDR2 SVGIG (reference sequence). In DNA, the CDR3 is TGTGCCTGGAGCCCCGGCGGTAGCGGGAGGGGTGAGCAGTTCTTC. Encoded protein: CAWSPGGSGRGEQFF.

V usage is TRBV19 and J usage is TRBJ2-7; 8 nucleotides align to TRBD1. V shed 5 bases, J shed 1 base, and the junction held 7 bases outside the gene matches. The CDR3 is 15 amino acids. Germline loops: CDR1 LNHDA, CDR2 SQIVND (reference sequence). Here the CDR3 DNA reads TGTGCCAGTAGTGGGGACAGGTGGGGATCCTACGAGCAGTACTTC. This codes for CASSGDRWGSYEQYF. Complete variable domain (other parts from reference TRBV19 and TRBJ2-7): DGGITQSPKYLFRKEGQNVTLSCEQNLNHDAMYWYRQDPGQGLRLIYYSQIVNDFQKGDIAEGYSVSREKKESFPLTVTSAQKNPTAFYLCASSGDRWGSYEQYFGPGTRLTVT.

The rearrangement joins TRBV18 to TRBJ1-1; TRBD1 matches at 11 bases. CDR1 and CDR2 (germline): KGHSH, LQKENI. Trimming at V came to 4 bases and at J to 0 bases, leaving 7 bases not matched to a gene. CDR3 size: 17 residues. The CDR3 coding sequence is TGTGCCAGCTCACGCGGACAGGGGGCGGGGGTGAACACTGAAGCTTTCTTT. This codes for CASSRGQGAGVNTEAFF.

The J gene is TRBJ2-7, the V gene TRBV6-1; 8 bases are a match to TRBD2. The length of the CDR3 is 14 residues. Losses at the gene ends were 4 bases for V and 2 bases for J; bases not matched to a gene: 4. Germline CDR1 is MNHNS and CDR2 is SASEGT. The CDR3 here is CASSAREGAYEQYF. In DNA, the CDR3 is TGTGCCAGCAGTGCCCGGGAGGGGGCCTACGAGCAGTACTTC.

The gene calls are TRBV18 and TRBJ2-3; 11 bases are a match to TRBD2. CDR1 is KGHSH and CDR2 is LQKENI in the germline V gene. V was pared by 4 bases and J by 6 bases, with 18 bases of the junction left unmatched. CDR3 size: 19 residues. The CDR3 sequence: CASSQGFQLAGALRDTQYF. CDR3 DNA: TGTGCCAGCTCACAGGGCTTCCAACTAGCGGGGGCCTTAAGGGATACGCAGTATTTT.

The chain has TRBV15 and TRBJ1-2; 8 nucleotides agree with TRBD1. V was pared by 1 base and J by 12 bases, with 16 bases of the junction left unmatched. Per the germline V gene, CDR1 is LNHNV and CDR2 is YYDKDF (reference sequence). This CDR3 is built from 16 residues. The CDR3, as DNA: TGTGCCACCAGCAGAGGCCGAGGGACAGGCCAGGGGATGAACACCTTC. Translation gives CATSRGRGTGQGMNTF.

The chain has TRBV13 and TRBJ1-3; no clear D gene. The CDR3 has 13 residues. CDR1 and CDR2 from the germline V gene are PRHDT and FYEKMQ (reference sequence). Trimming took off 3 bases at V and 4 bases at J, with 7 bases between the two ends. Here the CDR3 reads CASSLGRGNTIYF. In DNA form, the CDR3 reads TGTGCCAGCAGCTTGGGCAGGGGAAACACCATATATTTT.

V is TRBV5-6 and J is TRBJ2-5; 8 bases fit TRBD1. CDR3 length: 15 amino acids. V dropped 4 bases and J dropped 4; count of bases not matched to a gene: 9. Germline CDR1 reads SGHDT; CDR2 reads YYEEEE. DNA of the CDR3: TGTGCCAGCAGCCAAAGGACAGGGCATGGAGAGACCCAGTACTTC. Translating it yields CASSQRTGHGETQYF.

The chain couples TRBV4-1 to TRBJ2-2; 10 bases are a match to TRBD2. Germline trimming cut 1 base from V and 6 bases from J; bases unmatched to any gene: 5. Germline CDR1 MGHRA, CDR2 YSYEKL. The CDR3 sequence is 16 residues long. CDR3 residues: CASSQGPAGGPGELFF. The CDR3 DNA reads TGCGCCAGCAGCCAAGGGCCAGCGGGGGGGCCCGGGGAGCTGTTTTTT.

The V and J genes are TRBV5-1 and TRBJ2-3, with 15 bases lining up with TRBD2. The CDR3 sequence is 16 residues long. Germline values: CDR1 SGHRS, CDR2 YFSETQ. V trimming: 0 bases; J trimming: 7 bases; junction bases outside the gene matches: 3. CDR3 residues: CASSLGTSGGAYTQYF. CDR3 DNA sequence: TGCGCCAGCAGCTTGGGGACTAGCGGGGGGGCATATACGCAGTATTTT.

The chain is built from TRBV5-8 and TRBJ2-7, with a tentative D call TRBD1 (6 bases). Germline loops: CDR1 SGHTS, CDR2 YDEGEE. The V gene lost 4 bases and the J gene lost 4 bases, with 15 bases spanning the gap. This CDR3 has 14 amino acids. The DNA of the CDR3 is TGTGCCAGCAGCGACCGGGACACGCGATACGAGCAGTACTTC. Its protein is CASSDRDTRYEQYF.

This chain joins TRBV4-1 and TRBJ2-7, with D unclear. V lost 1 base and J 3 bases, leaving 7 bases between the germline ends. This CDR3 has 13 amino acids. Germline V gene lookup returns CDR1 MGHRA and CDR2 YSYEKL. In nucleotides, the CDR3 is TGCGCCAGCAGCCAAGGAGATTTCTACGAGCAGTACTTC. It yields the protein CASSQGDFYEQYF.